This TCR beta chain was retrieved from a study of human T cells and chemical hapten exposure. For the study at large: DPC at 2% was the sensitizing agent, placed on approximately 2 cm by approximately 2 cm of upper inner arm skin.

General observations from the study: Having alopecia, donors may respond immunologically unlike healthy people.

With 5 bases clipped from V and 2 bases from J, the junction kept 9 bases outside the gene matches. The CDR3 has 16 amino acids. CDR1 is MDHEN, CDR2 SYDVKM, per germline. Comments on this clonotype: Antigen specificity is unknown.

Time point specified: pre-sensitization, week 0. This sample's treatment: therapeutic diphenylcyclopropenone sensitization with weekly scalp DPC. The authors extracted total RNA from unfractionated whole blood. Only after blood had been drawn was each patch test applied. Authors' processing steps: More than 95,000 TCRs per sample was the median, with a range of about 20,000 to 700,000. One entry per CDR3 protein results from TCRdb running MiXCR on the RACE reads. The V and J calls were determined by TCRdb, not by the authors. This table holds approximately 52,000 distinct CDR3 sequences, approximately 10% found once.

Here the sequenced sample was whole blood, taken in connection with sensitization to the hapten diphenylcyclopropenone (DPC). The J gene is TRBJ2-3, the V gene TRBV28; 8 nucleotides line up with TRBD2. The source is a woman aged 25 to 39 with alopecia areata. Some clones in this sample may be carry-over from other donors' samples. The CDR3 nucleotides are TGTGCCAGCAGTCTCCGGACTAGCACTACCACAGATACGCAGTATTTT. As protein: CASSLRTSTTTDTQYF.